This T cell receptor beta chain was found in a study of T cells in Graves' hyperthyroidism and ophthalmopathy. The V and J ends lost 7 bases and 1 base respectively, with 13 bases between them. The CDR3 contains 14 residues. Per germline, CDR1 LNHDA and CDR2 SQIVND (reference sequence). RNA transcripts served as the template for amplifying TCR beta CDR3 regions. Carried out on the TCR CDR3, a first-round RT-PCR used the HTBI primer set. One entry per CDR3 protein, called by TCRdb with MiXCR from the multiplex PCR reads. The sample carries more than 150,000 distinct CDR3 sequences, about 17% recorded once. Absence of ophthalmopathy progression within 18 months defined stable Graves' hyperthyroidism.

Material for sequencing was blood. The chain couples TRBV19 to TRBJ1-1; D gene unclear. The source is a woman aged 45-60 years with Graves' hyperthyroidism. CDR3 sequence (DNA): TGTGCCAGTACCCCCATAACCCGGAACACTGAAGCTTTCTTT. Protein sequence: CASTPITRNTEAFF.